These T cell receptor beta chains were read from a single sample in a study of blood T cells in healthy people across ages. One entry per CDR3 protein, called by TCRdb with MiXCR from the 5' RACE reads. The profile covers 780,000 or so distinct CDR3 sequences, with around three fifths appearing a single time and 20% to 30% taken by the ten largest. The sequenced material came from blood. These receptors originate from a man in his forties in good health. The CDR3 runs from the conserved cysteine through the conserved F or W. D genes are given only for firm matches. Clone size appears in some rows only: once, few, many, or a class for an expanded clone.

J gene | clone size | CDR3 length | D gene | V gene | CDR3 DNA | CDR3 protein
TRBJ2-3 | - | 16 | - | TRBV5-1 | TGCGCCAGCAGCTTCGAAGCCTCTAGCAGCACAGATACGCAGTATTTT | CASSFEASSSTDTQYF
TRBJ1-5 | - | 19 | TRBD1 | TRBV6-2/TRBV6-3 | TGTGCCAGCAGCTGGCCTCGAACAGGGGGTGATATCGGCAATCAGCCCCAGCATTTT | CASSWPRTGGDIGNQPQHF
TRBJ2-1 | - | 18 | TRBD2 | TRBV28 | TGTGCCAGCAGCTCTTTCTCTAGGTTGGGGGGGATAGATAGAGGGCAGTTCTTC | CASSSFSRLGGIDRGQFF
TRBJ2-7 | - | 15 | TRBD2 | TRBV27 | TGTGCCAGCGATAGAAGGCCTAGCGGGATCCACGAGCAGTACTTC | CASDRRPSGIHEQYF
TRBJ2-4 | - | 18 | TRBD2 | TRBV18 | TGTGCCAGCTCACCAAAAGGCGGGGGGACGGGCCCGAGAAACATTCAGTACTTC | CASSPKGGGTGPRNIQYF
TRBJ2-5 | - | 15 | - | TRBV7-9 | TGTGCCAGCAGCTTAGACCGGGACCCCCTGGAGACCCAGTACTTC | CASSLDRDPLETQYF
TRBJ2-5 | - | 15 | - | TRBV28 | TGTGCCAGCAGTTTGGGCCGAACAGGGTGGCATGAGCAGTACTTC | CASSLGRTGWHEQYF
TRBJ2-3 | - | 16 | TRBD1 | TRBV7-9 | TGTGCCAGCAGCCTCCGGACAGGACGGGCGGCGGATACGCAGTATTTT | CASSLRTGRAADTQYF
TRBJ2-3 | few | 14 | - | TRBV4-2 | TGTGCCAGCAAACCGAACCGGGGCACAGATACGCAGTATTTT | CASKPNRGTDTQYF
TRBJ1-5 | - | 15 | - | TRBV6-5 | TGTGCCAGCAGTCGCCTTTACAGGAGCAATCAGCCCCAGCATTTT | CASSRLYRSNQPQHF
TRBJ2-3 | - | 13 | - | TRBV29-1 | TGCAGCGTTGAGGAGTGGGGGACAGATACGCAGTATTTT | CSVEEWGTDTQYF
TRBJ2-4 | - | 17 | TRBD2 | TRBV4-2 | TGTGCCAGCAGCCCGGGGAACAGACTAGCCGCCAAAAACATTCAGTACTTC | CASSPGNRLAAKNIQYF
TRBJ1-6 | - | 16 | - | TRBV5-6 | TGTGCCAGCAGCCATACATCGGACAGATATAATTCACCCCTCCACTTT | CASSHTSDRYNSPLHF
TRBJ2-7 | - | 17 | TRBD2 | TRBV27 | TGTGCCAGCAGTTTATTGACGGGACTAGCGGGACAGTACGAGCAGTACTTC | CASSLLTGLAGQYEQYF
TRBJ2-1 | - | 17 | TRBD2 | TRBV10-3 | TGTGCCATCAGCCTCCACCAAGGGACTAGCGGGAACGATGAGCAGTTCTTC | CAISLHQGTSGNDEQFF
TRBJ1-5 | - | 15 | TRBD1 | TRBV2 | TGTGCCAGCGAGGAGGACAGGTTTAGCAATCAGCCCCAGCATTTT | CASEEDRFSNQPQHF
TRBJ1-2 | few | 17 | - | TRBV7-6 | TGTGCCAGCAGCTTAGCGATGGGGGTGGGCTCGAGCTATGGCTACACCTTC | CASSLAMGVGSSYGYTF
TRBJ2-3 | few | 15 | - | TRBV7-2 | TGTGCCAGCAGCTTAATTGCGAGTGGCACAGATACGCAGTATTTT | CASSLIASGTDTQYF
TRBJ1-5 | many | 13 | - | TRBV12-3/TRBV12-4 | TGTGCCAGCAGTTTAAACGGCAATCAGCCCCAGCATTTT | CASSLNGNQPQHF